This TCR beta chain was captured by sequencing in a study of blood T cell repertoires in COVID-19. Profiling relied on immunoSEQ multiplex PCR, and the TCRdb table lists in-frame clones only, not all of them. The sample comprises about 52,000 clones, approximately 85% of which are singletons, and around 15% rests with the top ten. CDR1 LGHNA and CDR2 YNFKEQ come from the germline V gene. With 5 bases clipped from V and 8 bases from J, the junction kept 14 bases outside the gene matches. The CDR3 runs 16 residues. This clonotype originated in a human donor in a cohort sampled during active COVID-19. The chain combines TRBV4-2 with TRBJ1-5; TRBD1 matches at 8 bases. Source material: peripheral blood. The CDR3 here is CASSKGDRSNREPQHF. The CDR3 coding sequence is TGTGCCAGCAGCAAAGGGGACAGGTCAAATCGGGAGCCCCAGCATTTT.